Listed below are T cell receptor beta chains from one sample, sequenced in a study of tumor-infiltrating lymphocytes in primary liver carcinoma. TCRdb independently ran MiXCR on the multiplex PCR reads; one entry per CDR3 protein. The sample has approximately 37,000 distinct CDR3 sequences; 70% to 85% are singletons. Material: liver tumor tissue from sampling region 4. These receptors were obtained from a man in his forties or fifties with primary liver carcinoma and hepatitis B virus infection. Both conserved end residues are part of each CDR3. D genes are given only for firm matches. Only some rows state a clone size, as once, few, many or a class for expanded clones.

CDR3 DNA: TGTGCCAGCAGCTCACCCGGACTAGCGGGAGTGCCCTGGGAGCCGTTTTTT
CDR3 protein: CASSSPGLAGVPWEPFF
CDR3 length: 17
D gene: TRBD2
clone size: NA
J gene: TRBJ2-2
V gene: TRBV7-9

CDR3 DNA: TGCGCTAGCAGCCACTGCTCCTACGAGCAGTACTTC
CDR3 protein: CASSHCSYEQYF
CDR3 length: 12
D gene: NA
clone size: NA
J gene: TRBJ2-7
V gene: TRBV4-3

CDR3 DNA: TGTGTCAGCACCAGCCCCGGGAGGGGGGAGACCCAGTACTTT
CDR3 protein: CVSTSPGRGETQYF
CDR3 length: 14
D gene: TRBD2
clone size: many
J gene: TRBJ2-5
V gene: TRBV11-2

CDR3 DNA: TGTGCCAGCAGCTTAAATCTAGCGGGAAACAATGAGCAGTTCTTC
CDR3 protein: CASSLNLAGNNEQFF
CDR3 length: 15
D gene: TRBD2
clone size: NA
J gene: TRBJ2-1
V gene: TRBV7-3

CDR3 DNA: TGTGCCAACAGCTTAGGGGGCCTTGAGCAGTTCTTC
CDR3 protein: CANSLGGLEQFF
CDR3 length: 12
D gene: TRBD1
clone size: once
J gene: TRBJ2-1
V gene: TRBV11-2

CDR3 DNA: TGTGCCACGAGGACACTTGACTCACTCCTCCACTTT
CDR3 protein: CATRTLDSLLHF
CDR3 length: 12
D gene: NA
clone size: NA
J gene: TRBJ1-6
V gene: TRBV19

CDR3 DNA: TGTGCCAGCAGTGATTCCATTGAGGCTTTCTTT
CDR3 protein: CASSDSIEAFF
CDR3 length: 11
D gene: NA
clone size: NA
J gene: TRBJ1-1
V gene: TRBV6-1

CDR3 DNA: TGTGCCAACAGCTTGATCCATAACAATGGCTACACCTTC
CDR3 protein: CANSLIHNNGYTF
CDR3 length: 13
D gene: NA
clone size: NA
J gene: TRBJ1-2
V gene: TRBV11-1

CDR3 DNA: TGCGCCAGCAGTGAAATCGTTAACTATGGCTGCATCTTC
CDR3 protein: CASSEIVNYGCIF
CDR3 length: 13
D gene: NA
clone size: few
J gene: TRBJ1-2
V gene: TRBV10-2

CDR3 DNA: TGTGTAAGCAGCTTAGGGTCCGGGACTAGCGGAGGCTACAAGCAGTACTTC
CDR3 protein: CVSSLGSGTSGGYKQYF
CDR3 length: 17
D gene: TRBD2
clone size: NA
J gene: TRBJ2-7
V gene: TRBV7-9

CDR3 DNA: TGTGCCAGCAGTGACAGCTATAGCAATCAACCCCAGTGTTTT
CDR3 protein: CASSDSYSNQPQCF
CDR3 length: 14
D gene: NA
clone size: NA
J gene: TRBJ1-5
V gene: TRBV11-3

CDR3 DNA: TGCAGCGAATGCCCTTCCAGGGTCAGGTCCTACGAGCAGTACTTC
CDR3 protein: CSECPSRVRSYEQYF
CDR3 length: 15
D gene: NA
clone size: NA
J gene: TRBJ2-7
V gene: TRBV29-1

CDR3 DNA: TGCGCCAGCAGCCAAGACCGAGGAGGGAGGGCCATGGTTCGCAATGAGTACTTCTTC
CDR3 protein: CASSQDRGGRAMVRNEYFF
CDR3 length: 19
D gene: TRBD2
clone size: NA
J gene: TRBJ2-1
V gene: TRBV4-1

CDR3 DNA: TGTGCCAGCAGTGACAGCCATAGTAAACAGCCCCAGCATTTT
CDR3 protein: CASSDSHSKQPQHF
CDR3 length: 14
D gene: NA
clone size: once
J gene: TRBJ1-5
V gene: TRBV11-3

CDR3 DNA: TGTGCCACCAATGAATCCGGGACAAGGTCATCCTACGAACAGTACTTC
CDR3 protein: CATNESGTRSSYEQYF
CDR3 length: 16
D gene: NA
clone size: NA
J gene: TRBJ2-7
V gene: TRBV24-1

CDR3 DNA: TGCGCCAGCAGCTTGGCCCAAGGCGGTGTCTACACCTTC
CDR3 protein: CASSLAQGGVYTF
CDR3 length: 13
D gene: NA
clone size: once
J gene: TRBJ1-2
V gene: TRBV5-1

CDR3 DNA: TGCGCCAGCAGCTTGAACGGGAGGGCTAGCACAGATACGCGATATTTT
CDR3 protein: CASSLNGRASTDTRYF
CDR3 length: 16
D gene: TRBD2
clone size: few
J gene: TRBJ2-3
V gene: TRBV5-1

CDR3 DNA: TGCGCCAGTAGCTTGGATACTTCCACCTACGAGCAGTACTTC
CDR3 protein: CASSLDTSTYEQYF
CDR3 length: 14
D gene: NA
clone size: NA
J gene: TRBJ2-7
V gene: TRBV5-1

CDR3 DNA: TGTGCCAGCAGTTTAGGCAGCGATAATCAGCCCCAGCATTTT
CDR3 protein: CASSLGSDNQPQHF
CDR3 length: 14
D gene: NA
clone size: NA
J gene: TRBJ1-5
V gene: TRBV6-6

CDR3 DNA: TGTGCCAGCAGTCTGTACGGGAGAACAGATACGCGGTATTTT
CDR3 protein: CASSLYGRTDTRYF
CDR3 length: 14
D gene: NA
clone size: NA
J gene: TRBJ2-3
V gene: TRBV6-6

CDR3 DNA: TGTGCCAGCAGCTACCCCGGGACTAGCGGTAGCAATGAGCAGTTCTTC
CDR3 protein: CASSYPGTSGSNEQFF
CDR3 length: 16
D gene: TRBD2
clone size: NA
J gene: TRBJ2-1
V gene: TRBV11-2

CDR3 DNA: TGCGCCATTGGCATCGGGACAGTGGAAGATCAGCTCCAGCATTTT
CDR3 protein: CAIGIGTVEDQLQHF
CDR3 length: 15
D gene: TRBD1
clone size: NA
J gene: TRBJ1-5
V gene: TRBV19

CDR3 DNA: TGTGCCTGCAGCGGAACCACATGGGGGAGGATGAAGACCCAGTACTTC
CDR3 protein: CACSGTTWGRMKTQYF
CDR3 length: 16
D gene: NA
clone size: NA
J gene: TRBJ2-5
V gene: TRBV5-4

CDR3 DNA: TGTGCCAGCAGCCCCGGACGGGTGAACACCGGGGGGCTGTTTTTT
CDR3 protein: CASSPGRVNTGGLFF
CDR3 length: 15
D gene: NA
clone size: NA
J gene: TRBJ2-2
V gene: TRBV7-9

CDR3 DNA: TGTGCCAGCAGTGAAGGACTAGGACTAGATACGCAATATTTT
CDR3 protein: CASSEGLGLDTQYF
CDR3 length: 14
D gene: TRBD2
clone size: NA
J gene: TRBJ2-3
V gene: TRBV6-1

CDR3 DNA: TGCGCCAGCAGCTTGGGACAGGGCTCAGATGCGCGGTATTTT
CDR3 protein: CASSLGQGSDARYF
CDR3 length: 14
D gene: TRBD1
clone size: few
J gene: TRBJ2-3
V gene: TRBV5-1

CDR3 DNA: TGTGCCAGCAGCTGGACGGTACCTTCGATGAACACTGAAGCTTTCTTT
CDR3 protein: CASSWTVPSMNTEAFF
CDR3 length: 16
D gene: NA
clone size: medium-sized
J gene: TRBJ1-1
V gene: TRBV12-3/TRBV12-4

CDR3 DNA: TGTGTCAGCAGTTCGTCCGGGACTAGCGAGTATTCTGGGGCCAACGTCCTGAGTTTC
CDR3 protein: CVSSSSGTSEYSGANVLSF
CDR3 length: 19
D gene: TRBD2
clone size: NA
J gene: TRBJ2-6
V gene: TRBV6-5

CDR3 DNA: TGTGCCAGTGACGAGGGACGGCCCACCGGGGAGCTGTTTTTT
CDR3 protein: CASDEGRPTGELFF
CDR3 length: 14
D gene: NA
clone size: few
J gene: TRBJ2-2
V gene: TRBV19

CDR3 DNA: TGTGTCAGCAGCCATGCCGGGGGACAGGGGAACAGTGAGCAGTTCTTC
CDR3 protein: CVSSHAGGQGNSEQFF
CDR3 length: 16
D gene: TRBD1
clone size: NA
J gene: TRBJ2-1
V gene: TRBV4-2

CDR3 DNA: TGCGCCAGCAGCTCGGGAGGGACAGACCTAGCCAAAAACATTCAGTACTTC
CDR3 protein: CASSSGGTDLAKNIQYF
CDR3 length: 17
D gene: NA
clone size: many
J gene: TRBJ2-4
V gene: TRBV5-1

CDR3 DNA: TGCAGCGTCGCTCAGGGATCCCCCTTGGGGGAGCAGTACTTC
CDR3 protein: CSVAQGSPLGEQYF
CDR3 length: 14
D gene: NA
clone size: once
J gene: TRBJ2-7
V gene: TRBV29-1

CDR3 DNA: TGCAGCGTTGAGAGCGGGGGCGGCATCACAGATACGCTGTATTTT
CDR3 protein: CSVESGGGITDTLYF
CDR3 length: 15
D gene: TRBD2
clone size: NA
J gene: TRBJ2-3
V gene: TRBV29-1

CDR3 DNA: TGTGCCAGCAGCTACCCCAATGAGCAGTCCTTC
CDR3 protein: CASSYPNEQSF
CDR3 length: 11
D gene: NA
clone size: NA
J gene: TRBJ2-1
V gene: TRBV6-2/TRBV6-3

CDR3 DNA: TGTGCCGGCAGCTTCCCCTCCTACAATGAGCGGTTCTTC
CDR3 protein: CAGSFPSYNERFF
CDR3 length: 13
D gene: NA
clone size: NA
J gene: TRBJ2-1
V gene: TRBV5-4

CDR3 DNA: TGTGCCAGCAGCTTTGGGGGTAGCTCCTACGAGCATTACTTT
CDR3 protein: CASSFGGSSYEHYF
CDR3 length: 14
D gene: NA
clone size: NA
J gene: TRBJ2-7
V gene: TRBV7-9

CDR3 DNA: TGTGCCAACCCACCAACTAGCGGGATTAGGAATGAGCAGTTCTTC
CDR3 protein: CANPPTSGIRNEQFF
CDR3 length: 15
D gene: TRBD2
clone size: NA
J gene: TRBJ2-1
V gene: TRBV18

CDR3 DNA: TGTGCCAGCACCCCAGAGACAACCAATGAGCAGTTCTTC
CDR3 protein: CASTPETTNEQFF
CDR3 length: 13
D gene: NA
clone size: NA
J gene: TRBJ2-1
V gene: TRBV6-6

CDR3 DNA: TGTACCAGTAGCTTAGGGCGACTAGCGGGAGATACGCACTATTTT
CDR3 protein: CTSSLGRLAGDTHYF
CDR3 length: 15
D gene: TRBD2
clone size: NA
J gene: TRBJ2-3
V gene: TRBV11-2

CDR3 DNA: TGTGCCAGCAACTTTCCTGGGACTAGTGGGACCGAAAACATTCAGTACTTC
CDR3 protein: CASNFPGTSGTENIQYF
CDR3 length: 17
D gene: TRBD2
clone size: NA
J gene: TRBJ2-4
V gene: TRBV11-1

CDR3 DNA: TGTGCCAGTAGTATTAGTGGACTAGCGGGAACATCCTCCTACGAGCAGTACTTC
CDR3 protein: CASSISGLAGTSSYEQYF
CDR3 length: 18
D gene: TRBD2
clone size: many
J gene: TRBJ2-7
V gene: TRBV19

CDR3 DNA: TGTGCCAGCAGCGCGCGGACAGGGGCGGAAAACATTCAGTACTTC
CDR3 protein: CASSARTGAENIQYF
CDR3 length: 15
D gene: TRBD1
clone size: many
J gene: TRBJ2-4
V gene: TRBV7-9